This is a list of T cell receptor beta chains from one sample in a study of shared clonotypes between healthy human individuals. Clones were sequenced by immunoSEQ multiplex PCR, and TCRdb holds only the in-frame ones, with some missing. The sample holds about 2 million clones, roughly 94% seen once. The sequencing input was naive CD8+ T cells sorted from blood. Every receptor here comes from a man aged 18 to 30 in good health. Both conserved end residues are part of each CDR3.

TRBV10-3 CATLGTSGVLGDEQFF
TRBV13 CASSGQGSNQPQHF
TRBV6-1 CASSADISNQPQHF
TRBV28 CASSPLRVGTSSTDTQYF
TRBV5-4 CASSLEQGDYEQYF
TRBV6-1 CASSEYGSSYNSPLHF
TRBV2 CASSEGRGFTEAFF
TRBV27 CASSLSRTGELFF
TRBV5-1 CASSLFTVPPYEQYF
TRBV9 CASSVGGDGGGVKTQYF
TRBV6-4 CASSEGVNTEAFF
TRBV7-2 CASSLLRGQNQETQYF
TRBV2 CASSVWVTGAQPQHF
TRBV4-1 CASSPRQGGPDEQFF
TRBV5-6 CASSVGTSFYEQYF
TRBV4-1 CASSPNSFTSDLGQETQYF
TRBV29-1 CSVEGKTSGRNTGELFF
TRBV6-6 CASSRTANTGELFF
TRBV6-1 CASSEQDYYEQYF
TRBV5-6 CASSLDGMDYEQYF
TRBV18 CASSPLWAGHRDTEAFF
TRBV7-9 CASSSFSGASYEQYF
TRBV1 CTRASGGYQETQYF